The sequence of this TCR beta chain was determined in a study of blood T cells in healthy people across ages. Study-level points and caveats: Per-million-T-cell TCR beta diversity fell roughly linearly with age.

Total RNA extracted from each sample amounted to at least 5 micrograms. Primed by a sample-barcoded 5' primer and a J-beta primer mix, a second PCR proceeded for 7 to 11 cycles. The authors tagged each cDNA molecule using a template-switch adaptor with 12 random nucleotides. MiXCR was run by TCRdb on the 5' RACE reads, yielding one entry per CDR3 protein. The sample lists more than 1 million distinct CDR3 sequences; more than 35% were seen once. This clonotype occurred a few times. Its specificity is unknown. This CDR3 comprises 19 residues. From germline, CDR1 is SGHAT and CDR2 FQDESV (reference sequence). Trimming removed 4 bases from V and 0 bases from J, with 23 bases in between.

The TCR was taken from a woman in her sixties or seventies in good health. The sequenced sample consisted of blood. This chain connects TRBV11-1 to TRBJ2-3; D may be TRBD1 (6 bases). CDR3 DNA: TGTGCCAGCAGCTCACCCCGCACAGGGCCCGCTTTAAGCACAGATACGCAGTATTTT. Protein product: CASSSPRTGPALSTDTQYF.